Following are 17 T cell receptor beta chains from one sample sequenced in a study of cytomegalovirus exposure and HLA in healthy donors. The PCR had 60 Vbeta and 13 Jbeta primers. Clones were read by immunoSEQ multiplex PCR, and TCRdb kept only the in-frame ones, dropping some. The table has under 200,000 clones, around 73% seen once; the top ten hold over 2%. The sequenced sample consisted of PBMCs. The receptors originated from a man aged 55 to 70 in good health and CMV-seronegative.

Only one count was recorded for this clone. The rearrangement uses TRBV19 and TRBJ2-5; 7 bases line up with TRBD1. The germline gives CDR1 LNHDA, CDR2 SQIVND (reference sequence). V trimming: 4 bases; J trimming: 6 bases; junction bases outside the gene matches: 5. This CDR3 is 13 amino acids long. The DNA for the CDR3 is TGTGCCAGTAGTAACGACAGGGCCCAGACCCAGTACTTC. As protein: CASSNDRAQTQYF.

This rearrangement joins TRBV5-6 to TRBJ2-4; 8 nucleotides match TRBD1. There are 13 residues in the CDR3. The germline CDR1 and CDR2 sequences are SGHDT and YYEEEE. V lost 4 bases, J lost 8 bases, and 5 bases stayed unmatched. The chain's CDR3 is CASSRTGFDIQYF. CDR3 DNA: TGTGCCAGCAGCCGGACAGGGTTTGACATTCAGTACTTC.

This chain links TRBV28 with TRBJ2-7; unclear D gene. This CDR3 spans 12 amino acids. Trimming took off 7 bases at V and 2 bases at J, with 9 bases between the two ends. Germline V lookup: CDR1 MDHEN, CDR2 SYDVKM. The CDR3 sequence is CASMSEAYEQYF. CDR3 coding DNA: TGTGCCAGCATGTCTGAGGCCTACGAGCAGTACTTC.

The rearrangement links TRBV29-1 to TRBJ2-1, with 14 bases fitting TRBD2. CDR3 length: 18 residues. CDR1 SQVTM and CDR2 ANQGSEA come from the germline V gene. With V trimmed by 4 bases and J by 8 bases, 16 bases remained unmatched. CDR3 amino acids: CSVAGLAGGTSLQYEQFF. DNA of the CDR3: TGCAGCGTTGCCGGACTAGCGGGAGGCACGTCTCTACAATATGAGCAGTTCTTC.

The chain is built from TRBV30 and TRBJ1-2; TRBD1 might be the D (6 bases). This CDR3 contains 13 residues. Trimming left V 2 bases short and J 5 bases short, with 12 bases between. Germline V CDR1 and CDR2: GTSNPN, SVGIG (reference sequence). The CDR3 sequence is CAWSRTEKYGYTF. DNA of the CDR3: TGTGCCTGGAGTAGGACAGAGAAATATGGCTACACCTTC.

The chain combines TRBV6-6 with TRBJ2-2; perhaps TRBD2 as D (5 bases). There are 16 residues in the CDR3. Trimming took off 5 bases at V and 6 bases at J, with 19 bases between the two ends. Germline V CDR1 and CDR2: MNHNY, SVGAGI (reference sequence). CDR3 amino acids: CASSRTAELNAGELFF. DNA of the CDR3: TGTGCCAGCAGTCGAACAGCGGAACTTAACGCCGGGGAGCTGTTTTTT.

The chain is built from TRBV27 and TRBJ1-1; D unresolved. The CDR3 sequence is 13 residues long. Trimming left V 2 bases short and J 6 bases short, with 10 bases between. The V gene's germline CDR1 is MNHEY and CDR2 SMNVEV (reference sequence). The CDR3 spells CASSLGPSAEAFF. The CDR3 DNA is TGTGCCAGCAGTTTAGGCCCGAGCGCTGAAGCTTTCTTT.

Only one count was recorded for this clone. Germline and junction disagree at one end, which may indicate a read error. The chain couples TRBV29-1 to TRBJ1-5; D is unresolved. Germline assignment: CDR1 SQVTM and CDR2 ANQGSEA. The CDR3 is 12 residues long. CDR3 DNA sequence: TGCAGCGTCGGGTCGTCAGCTCAGCCCCAGAATTTT. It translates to CSVGSSAQPQNF.

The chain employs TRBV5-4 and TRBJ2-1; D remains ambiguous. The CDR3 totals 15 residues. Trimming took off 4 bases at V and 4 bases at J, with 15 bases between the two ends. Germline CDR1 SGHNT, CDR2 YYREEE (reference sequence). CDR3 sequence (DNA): TGTGCCAGCAGCATAAGGAAGTTCGGGTACAATGAGCAGTTCTTC. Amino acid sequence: CASSIRKFGYNEQFF.

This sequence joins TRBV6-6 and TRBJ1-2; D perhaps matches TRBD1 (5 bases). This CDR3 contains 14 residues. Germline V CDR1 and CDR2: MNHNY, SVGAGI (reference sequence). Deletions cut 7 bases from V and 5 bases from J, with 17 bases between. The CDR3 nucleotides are TGTGCCAGCAACATCGACGGGGAGGGGTATGGCTACACCTTC. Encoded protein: CASNIDGEGYGYTF.

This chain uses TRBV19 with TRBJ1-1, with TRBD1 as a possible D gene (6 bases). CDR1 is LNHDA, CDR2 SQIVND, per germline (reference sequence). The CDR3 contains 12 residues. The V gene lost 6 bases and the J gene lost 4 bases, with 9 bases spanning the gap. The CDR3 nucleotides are TGTGCCAGTAGCCACAGGGCCACTGAAGCTTTCTTT. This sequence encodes CASSHRATEAFF.

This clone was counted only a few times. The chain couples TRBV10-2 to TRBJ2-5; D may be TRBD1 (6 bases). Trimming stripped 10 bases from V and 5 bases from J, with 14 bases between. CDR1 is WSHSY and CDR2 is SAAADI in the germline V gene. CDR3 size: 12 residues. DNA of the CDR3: TGCGCCACCGAGGGGGTCCGGGAGACCCAGTACTTC. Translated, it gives CATEGVRETQYF.

This chain's CDR3 is CASRRGGQGFHQPQHF. The DNA of the CDR3 is TGTGCCAGCAGGCGAGGGGGACAGGGTTTTCATCAGCCCCAGCATTTT. This rearrangement joins TRBV28 to TRBJ1-5; 9 bases map to TRBD1. The CDR3 covers 16 residues. Trimming took 6 bases from V and 5 from J; bases not matched to a gene: 11. Per germline, CDR1 MDHEN and CDR2 SYDVKM.

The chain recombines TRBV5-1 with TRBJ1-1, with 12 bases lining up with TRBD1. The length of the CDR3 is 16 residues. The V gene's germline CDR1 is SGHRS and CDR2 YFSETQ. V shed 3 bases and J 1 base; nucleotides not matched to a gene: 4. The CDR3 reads CASSWGQGARNTEAFF. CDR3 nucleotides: TGCGCCAGCAGCTGGGGACAGGGGGCGAGGAACACTGAAGCTTTCTTT.

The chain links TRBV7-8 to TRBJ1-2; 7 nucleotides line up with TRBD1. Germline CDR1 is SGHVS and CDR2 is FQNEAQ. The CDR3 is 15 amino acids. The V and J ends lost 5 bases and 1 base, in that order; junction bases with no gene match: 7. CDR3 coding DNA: TGTGCCAGCAGCCTTGGGACAGCTCTTAACTATGGCTACACCTTC. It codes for CASSLGTALNYGYTF.

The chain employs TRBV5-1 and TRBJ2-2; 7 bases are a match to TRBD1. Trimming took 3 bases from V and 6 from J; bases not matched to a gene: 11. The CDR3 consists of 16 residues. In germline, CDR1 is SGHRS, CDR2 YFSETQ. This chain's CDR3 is CASSSLDRRMAGELFF. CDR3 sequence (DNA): TGCGCCAGCAGCTCATTGGACAGGAGGATGGCCGGGGAGCTGTTTTTT.

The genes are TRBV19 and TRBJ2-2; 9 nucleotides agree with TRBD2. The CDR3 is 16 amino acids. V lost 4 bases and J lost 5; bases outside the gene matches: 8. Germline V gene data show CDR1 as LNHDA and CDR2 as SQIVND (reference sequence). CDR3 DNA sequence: TGTGCCAGTAGTACACCTCCGCGGGGGGGGACCGGGGAGCTGTTTTTT. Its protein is CASSTPPRGGTGELFF.